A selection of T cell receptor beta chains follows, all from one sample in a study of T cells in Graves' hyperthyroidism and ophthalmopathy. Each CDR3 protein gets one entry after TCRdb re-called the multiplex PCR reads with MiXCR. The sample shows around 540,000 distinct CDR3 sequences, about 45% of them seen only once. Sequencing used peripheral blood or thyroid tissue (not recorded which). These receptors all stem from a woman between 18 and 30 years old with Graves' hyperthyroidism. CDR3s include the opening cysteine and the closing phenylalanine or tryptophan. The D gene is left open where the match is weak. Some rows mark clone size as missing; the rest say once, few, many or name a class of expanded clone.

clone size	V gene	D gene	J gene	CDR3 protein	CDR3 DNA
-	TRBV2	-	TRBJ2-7	CASSQEWGQQYF	TGTGCCAGCAGCCAAGAATGGGGGCAGCAGTACTTC
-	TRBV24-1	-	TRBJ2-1	CATSDSLVSNEQFF	TGTGCCACCAGTGATTCCTTAGTATCCAATGAGCAGTTCTTC
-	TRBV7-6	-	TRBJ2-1	CASSPGSRQFF	TGTGCCAGCAGCCCTGGGAGTAGGCAGTTCTTC
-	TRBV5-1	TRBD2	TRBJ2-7	CASSGASRGGPYEQYF	TGCGCCAGCAGCGGGGCATCGCGCGGGGGGCCCTACGAGCAGTACTTC
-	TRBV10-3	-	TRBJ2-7	CAISLNFLLRDYEQYF	TGTGCCATCAGCCTTAACTTTTTGCTTCGGGACTACGAGCAGTACTTC
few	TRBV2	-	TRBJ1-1	CASGHGGTEAFF	TGTGCCAGCGGCCATGGGGGCACTGAAGCTTTCTTT
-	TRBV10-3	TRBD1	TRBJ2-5	CAISEQGVGETQYF	TGTGCCATCAGTGAACAGGGGGTCGGAGAGACCCAGTACTTC
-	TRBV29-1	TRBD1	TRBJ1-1	CSVGRDRDTEAFF	TGCAGCGTTGGTCGGGACAGGGACACTGAAGCTTTCTTT
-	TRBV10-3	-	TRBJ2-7	CAISLDRYEQYF	TGTGCCATCAGTCTTGACAGATACGAGCAGTACTTC
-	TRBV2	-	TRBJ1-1	CASSEWTEAFF	TGTGCCAGCAGTGAGTGGACTGAAGCTTTCTTT
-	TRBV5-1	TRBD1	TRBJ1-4	CASSPGRAGGELFF	TGCGCCAGCAGCCCCGGCAGGGCAGGGGGCGAACTGTTTTTT
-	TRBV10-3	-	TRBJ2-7	CAISDLGAYEQYF	TGTGCCATCAGTGATCTCGGGGCGTACGAGCAGTACTTC
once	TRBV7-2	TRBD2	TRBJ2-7	CASSRGLAGEEQYF	TGTGCCAGCAGCCGCGGACTAGCGGGAGAGGAGCAGTACTTC
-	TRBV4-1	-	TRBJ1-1	CASSQEWPANTEAFF	TGCGCCAGCAGCCAAGAATGGCCAGCGAACACTGAAGCTTTCTTT
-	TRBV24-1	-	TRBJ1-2	CATSDPRDKANYGYTF	TGTGCCACCAGTGATCCCCGGGACAAAGCTAACTATGGCTACACCTTC
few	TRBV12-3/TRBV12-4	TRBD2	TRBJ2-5	CASQGLAGSETQYF	TGTGCCAGCCAGGGACTAGCGGGATCGGAGACCCAGTACTTC
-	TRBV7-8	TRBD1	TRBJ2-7	CASSLGTGSTYEQYF	TGTGCCAGCAGCTTAGGGACAGGCTCAACCTACGAGCAGTACTTC
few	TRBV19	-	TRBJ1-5	CASRPGTDDQPQHF	TGTGCCAGTAGACCCGGGACGGATGATCAGCCCCAGCATTTT
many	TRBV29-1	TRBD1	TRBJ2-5	CSADRGQETQYF	TGCAGCGCAGACAGGGGTCAAGAGACCCAGTACTTC
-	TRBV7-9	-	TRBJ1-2	CASSFTNYGYTF	TGTGCCAGCAGCTTTACTAACTATGGCTACACCTTC
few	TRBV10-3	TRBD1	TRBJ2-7	CASSYTGQGDEQYF	TGTGCCAGCAGTTATACTGGACAGGGCGACGAGCAGTACTTC
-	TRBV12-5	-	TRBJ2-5	CASGSETQYF	TGTGCTAGTGGTTCGGAGACCCAGTACTTC
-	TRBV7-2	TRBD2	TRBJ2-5	CASRSGRNVETQYF	TGCGCCAGCAGGAGCGGGAGGAACGTTGAGACCCAGTACTTC
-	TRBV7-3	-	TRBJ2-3	CASSPPYGDTQYF	TGTGCCAGCAGCCCCCCTTATGGGGATACGCAGTATTTT
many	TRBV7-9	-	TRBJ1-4	CASSLFPTANEKLFF	TGTGCCAGCAGCTTATTCCCGACGGCGAATGAAAAACTGTTTTTT
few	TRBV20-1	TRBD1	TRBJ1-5	CSAQTGGNQPQHF	TGCAGTGCCCAGACAGGGGGCAATCAGCCCCAGCATTTT
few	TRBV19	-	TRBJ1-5	CASTMNSNQPQHF	TGTGCCAGTACCATGAATAGCAATCAGCCCCAGCATTTT
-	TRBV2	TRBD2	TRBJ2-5	CASRAQLASTQETQYF	TGTGCCAGCAGGGCCCAACTAGCGTCTACTCAAGAGACCCAGTACTTC
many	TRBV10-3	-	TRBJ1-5	CAIRTGDSNQPQHF	TGTGCCATCAGGACTGGGGATAGCAATCAGCCCCAGCATTTT
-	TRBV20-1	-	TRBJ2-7	CSARDNESYEQYF	TGCAGTGCTAGAGATAATGAATCCTACGAGCAGTACTTC
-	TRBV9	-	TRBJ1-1	CASSLGTGRDGEAFF	TGTGCCAGCAGCCTAGGGACCGGGAGGGACGGTGAAGCTTTCTTT
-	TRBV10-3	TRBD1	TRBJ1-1	CAISTGQGDTEAFF	TGTGCCATCAGTACGGGACAGGGGGACACTGAAGCTTTCTTT
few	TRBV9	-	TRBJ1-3	CASSVEGSPGNTIYF	TGTGCCAGCAGCGTAGAAGGCAGCCCTGGAAACACCATATATTTT
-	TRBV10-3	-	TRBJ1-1	CAVSEVQRNTEAFF	TGTGCCGTCAGTGAAGTTCAGCGTAACACTGAAGCTTTCTTT
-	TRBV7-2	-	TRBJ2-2	CASSLSGATGKLFF	TGTGCCAGCAGCTTATCGGGGGCCACCGGGAAGCTGTTTTTT
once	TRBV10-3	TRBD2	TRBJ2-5	CATSDPGTSGKARGETQYF	TGTGCCACCAGTGATCCCGGGACTAGCGGGAAGGCCAGGGGAGAGACCCAGTACTTC
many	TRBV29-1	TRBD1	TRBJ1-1	CSVTGGQVTEAFF	TGCAGCGTTACAGGGGGTCAGGTCACTGAAGCTTTCTTT
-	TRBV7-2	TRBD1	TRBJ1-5	CASSWRTGNNQPQHF	TGTGCCAGCAGCTGGCGGACAGGGAACAATCAGCCCCAGCATTTT
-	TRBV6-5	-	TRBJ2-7	CASSPREGDEQYF	TGTGCCAGCAGCCCCAGGGAGGGGGACGAGCAGTACTTC
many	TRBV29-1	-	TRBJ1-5	CSVGLEGSSNQPQHF	TGCAGCGTTGGTTTAGAGGGCAGTAGCAATCAGCCCCAGCATTTT
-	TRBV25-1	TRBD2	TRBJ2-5	CASSASPPGTSRPETQYF	TGTGCCAGCAGTGCTAGTCCCCCCGGGACTAGTCGCCCGGAGACCCAGTACTTC
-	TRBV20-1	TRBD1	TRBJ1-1	CSARTGGHTEAFF	TGCAGTGCCCGGACAGGGGGCCACACTGAAGCTTTCTTT
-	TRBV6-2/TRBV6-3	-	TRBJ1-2	CASSKPGQQINYGYTF	TGTGCCAGCAGTAAGCCCGGACAGCAGATTAACTATGGCTACACCTTC
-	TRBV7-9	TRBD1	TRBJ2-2	CASPLGTVGTGELFF	TGTGCCAGCCCCCTTGGGACAGTTGGCACCGGGGAGCTGTTTTTT
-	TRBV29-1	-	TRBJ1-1	CSVSQGGTEAFF	TGCAGCGTATCACAGGGAGGCACTGAAGCTTTCTTT
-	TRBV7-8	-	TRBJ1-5	CASSWESDQPQHF	TGTGCCAGCAGCTGGGAGTCAGATCAGCCCCAGCATTTT
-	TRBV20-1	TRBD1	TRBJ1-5	CSATDWDSSNQPQHF	TGCAGTGCTACAGATTGGGACAGTAGCAATCAGCCCCAGCATTTT
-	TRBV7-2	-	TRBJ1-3	CASSSPGNWGGNTIYF	TGTGCCAGCAGCTCTCCGGGCAATTGGGGAGGAAACACCATATATTTT
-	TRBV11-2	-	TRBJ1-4	CASSPGTEHEKLFF	TGTGCCAGCAGCCCTGGGACGGAACATGAAAAACTGTTTTTT
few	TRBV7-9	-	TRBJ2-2	CASSLGRAMNTGELFF	TGTGCCAGCAGCTTAGGTCGAGCGATGAACACCGGGGAGCTGTTTTTT
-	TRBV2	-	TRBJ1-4	CASSEVQGSGEKLFF	TGTGCCAGCAGTGAAGTACAGGGATCGGGTGAAAAACTGTTTTTT
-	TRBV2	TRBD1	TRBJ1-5	CASSGTGAQPQHF	TGTGCCAGCAGTGGGACAGGGGCCCAGCCCCAGCATTTT
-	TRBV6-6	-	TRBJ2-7	CASSTLVSHEQYF	TGTGCCAGCAGCACACTAGTCTCCCACGAGCAGTACTTC
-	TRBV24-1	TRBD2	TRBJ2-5	CATSALGSGTSGKETQYF	TGTGCCACCAGTGCCCTTGGGAGCGGGACTAGCGGAAAAGAGACCCAGTACTTC
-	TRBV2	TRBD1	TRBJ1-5	CASRANRGASGQPQHF	TGTGCCAGCAGGGCTAACAGGGGGGCGTCGGGTCAGCCCCAGCATTTT